This T cell receptor (beta chain) derives from a study of blood T cell repertoires in COVID-19. Study at large: T cells, B-cell-depleted T cells, or PBMCs provided the cDNA or gDNA that served as material.

In the original processing: Amplified reference gene primers provided the basis for estimating nucleated cell counts. The assay was immunoSEQ multiplex PCR, and TCRdb's table has in-frame clones only and misses some. The D gene and trimming were derived from the DNA, and the V and J assignments and clone size from that table. The data contain about 140,000 clones, 85% to 90% of them singletons. The CDR3 is 14 amino acids. V was pared by 6 bases and J by 0 bases, with 11 bases between. The germline CDR1 and CDR2 sequences are WSHSY and SAAADI. The TCR originated in a woman of 80 years or more with acute or convalescent COVID-19. The sample taken for sequencing was peripheral blood. The chain employs TRBV10-2 and TRBJ1-1; D might be TRBD1 (6 bases). DNA of the CDR3: TGCGCCAGCAGGCTAAGGACAGTGAACACTGAAGCTTTCTTT. Translated: CASRLRTVNTEAFF.